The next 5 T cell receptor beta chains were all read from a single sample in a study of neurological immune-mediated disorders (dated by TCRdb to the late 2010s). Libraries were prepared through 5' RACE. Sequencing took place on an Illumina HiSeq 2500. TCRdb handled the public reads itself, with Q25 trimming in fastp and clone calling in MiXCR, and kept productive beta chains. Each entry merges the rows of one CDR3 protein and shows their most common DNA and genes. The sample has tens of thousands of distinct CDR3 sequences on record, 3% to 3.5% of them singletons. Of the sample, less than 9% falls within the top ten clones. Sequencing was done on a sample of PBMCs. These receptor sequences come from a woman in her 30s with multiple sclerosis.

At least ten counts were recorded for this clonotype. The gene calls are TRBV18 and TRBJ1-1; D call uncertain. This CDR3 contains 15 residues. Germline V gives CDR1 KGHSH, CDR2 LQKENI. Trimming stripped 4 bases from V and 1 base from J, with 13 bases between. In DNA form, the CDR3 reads TGTGCCAGCTCACGGGGAACGACGTGGAACACTGAAGCTTTCTTT. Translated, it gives CASSRGTTWNTEAFF.

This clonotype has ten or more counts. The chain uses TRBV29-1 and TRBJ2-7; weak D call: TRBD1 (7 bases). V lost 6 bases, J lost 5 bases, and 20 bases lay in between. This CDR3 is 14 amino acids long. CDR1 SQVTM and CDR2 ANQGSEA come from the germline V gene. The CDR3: CSVLTGDSSDEQYF. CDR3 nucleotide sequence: TGCAGCGTCCTTACAGGGGATTCTAGCGACGAGCAGTACTTC.

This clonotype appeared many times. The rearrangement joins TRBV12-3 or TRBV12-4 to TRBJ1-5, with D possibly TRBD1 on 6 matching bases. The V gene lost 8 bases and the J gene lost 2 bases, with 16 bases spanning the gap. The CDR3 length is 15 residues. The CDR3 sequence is CASATWTARNQPQHF. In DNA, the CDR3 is TGTGCCAGCGCTACCTGGACAGCCCGCAATCAGCCCCAGCATTTT.

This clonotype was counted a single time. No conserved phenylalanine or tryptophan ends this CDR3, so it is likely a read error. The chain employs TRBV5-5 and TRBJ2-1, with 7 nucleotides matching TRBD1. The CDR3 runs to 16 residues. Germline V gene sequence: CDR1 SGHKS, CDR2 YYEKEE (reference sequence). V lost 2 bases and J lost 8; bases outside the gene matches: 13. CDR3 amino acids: CASSLEGGPYGDEQFN. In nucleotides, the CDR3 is TGTGCCAGCAGCTTAGAAGGGGGCCCCTACGGGGATGAGCAGTTCAAC.

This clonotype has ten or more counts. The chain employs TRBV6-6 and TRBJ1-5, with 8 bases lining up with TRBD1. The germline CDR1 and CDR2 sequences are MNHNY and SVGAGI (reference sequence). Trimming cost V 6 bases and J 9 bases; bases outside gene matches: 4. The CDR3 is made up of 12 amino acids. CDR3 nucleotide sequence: TGTGCCAGCAGAGACGGACAGGGGCCCCAGCATTTT. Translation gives CASRDGQGPQHF.